Included here is one T cell receptor beta chain sequence, with context. Its antigen is undetermined. The CDR3 is 18 residues long. CDR1 SGDLS and CDR2 YYNGEE come from the germline V gene. With 0 bases removed from V and 5 bases from J, the gap between germline ends came to 20 bases. This table comes from immunoSEQ multiplex PCR, and its TCRdb copy is limited to in-frame clones, with some not included. The profile shows millions of clones, about 94% of them singletons. These data belong to a study of shared clonotypes between healthy human individuals. Findings of the study overall: Exclusively blood specimens were collected; tissue repertoires likely differ.

CD8 cells classed as naive were CD45RO-negative and positively selected for CCR7, excluding terminally differentiated effector memory CD45RA+ cells. Participating donors were healthy, HIV-negative adults free of recent acute infections or vaccinations. The TCR sequence derives from a man younger than 30 in good health. The source material was naive CD8+ T cells sorted from blood. This chain uses TRBV9 with TRBJ1-4; D remains unclear. CDR3 protein: CASSVGLGPGSTNEKLFF. The CDR3 DNA reads TGTGCCAGCAGCGTAGGCCTCGGACCGGGATCTACAAATGAAAAACTGTTTTTT.